These 17 T cell receptor beta chains came from one sample sequenced in a study of molecular identifiers for immune sequencing clone quantification. TCRdb used MiXCR to reprocess the PCR reads, holding one entry per CDR3 protein. The sample holds more than 10,000 distinct CDR3 sequences, 18% seen once. Sequenced sample: naive CD8+ T cells from blood, with Jurkat cell RNA spiked in. This sample's subset: FACS-sorted CD8+CD4-CCR7+CD45RA+ naive T cells. Receptors originate from a human donor in good health. Some libraries in this study had Jurkat cell RNA spiked in.

This clonotype was seen repeatedly, ten times or more. The chain uses TRBV12-3 or TRBV12-4 and TRBJ2-3, with 9 bases that match TRBD2. This CDR3 region has 14 residues. J gave up 5 bases and V 1 base, and 1 base lay outside the gene matches. CDR3 sequence: CASSLGGRGDTQYF. The CDR3 DNA reads TGTGCCAGCAGTTTAGGCGGGAGGGGAGATACGCAGTATTTT.

This clonotype was seen many times. The CDR3 spells CASSQISFPTGASSQYF. CDR3 coding DNA: TGCGCCAGCAGCCAGATATCTTTTCCCACAGGGGCGTCGTCACAGTACTTC. The chain employs TRBV4-1 and TRBJ2-7, with 7 bases that match TRBD1. The V and J ends lost 3 bases and 10 bases, in that order; junction bases with no gene match: 21. Germline CDR1 is MGHRA and CDR2 is YSYEKL. This CDR3 region has 17 residues.

This clonotype occurred many times. This chain joins TRBV5-4 and TRBJ2-7, with D perhaps matching TRBD1 (5 bases). Trimming shortened V by 4 bases and J by 6 bases, and 11 bases separated the two germline ends. Germline CDR1 is SGHNT and CDR2 is YYREEE (reference sequence). CDR3 size: 12 residues. The CDR3 here is CASSRGSAEQYF. As DNA, the CDR3 is TGTGCCAGCAGCAGGGGCTCCGCCGAGCAGTACTTC.

This clonotype was seen repeatedly, ten times or more. V and J are TRBV6-2 or TRBV6-3 and TRBJ1-3; possibly TRBD1 for D (5 bases). CDR1 and CDR2 from the germline V gene are MNHEY and SVGEGT. V lost 4 bases and J 0 bases, leaving 7 bases between the germline ends. The CDR3 is 14 amino acids. The CDR3 region is CASSWTYSGNTIYF. DNA of the CDR3: TGTGCCAGCAGTTGGACATACTCTGGAAACACCATATATTTT.

The chain employs TRBV27 and TRBJ1-4; D is unclear. The V gene's germline CDR1 is MNHEY and CDR2 SMNVEV (reference sequence). V lost 0 bases and J lost 4, with 27 bases in between. This CDR3 is built from 21 residues. The CDR3 region is CASSLSSLPTSPSRINEKLFF. CDR3 DNA sequence: TGTGCCAGCAGTTTATCGAGTCTCCCCACAAGTCCATCCCGTATTAATGAAAAACTGTTTTTT.

The table lists this clonotype with a few counts. The CDR3 bases are TGCAGCGTTGTCCCCCCTAGGGGAGAGGTGCGCGGCTACACCTTC. This translates into CSVVPPRGEVRGYTF. The chain recombines TRBV29-1 with TRBJ1-2, with TRBD1 as a possible D gene (5 bases). V was trimmed by 4 bases and J by 8 bases, leaving 23 bases between them. Germline CDR1 is SQVTM and CDR2 is ANQGSEA. CDR3 size: 15 residues.

In this sample, this clonotype is medium-sized. The chain joins TRBV19 to TRBJ1-5, with D perhaps matching TRBD1 (5 bases). The CDR3 is 12 residues long. Per germline, CDR1 LNHDA and CDR2 SQIVND (reference sequence). V dropped 3 bases and J dropped 7 bases, with 7 bases sitting between them. The chain's CDR3 is CASSIGGQPQHF. CDR3 nucleotide sequence: TGTGCCAGTAGTATTGGGGGGCAGCCCCAGCATTTT.

The table lists this clonotype with a few counts. This chain connects TRBV11-3 to TRBJ2-7, with TRBD2 matching over 14 bases. Germline CDR1 and CDR2: SGHNT and YENEEA. CDR3 length: 19 amino acids. Losses at the gene ends were 5 bases for V and 1 base for J; bases not matched to a gene: 13. CDR3: CASSLRRLAGGPRSYEQYF. The CDR3 DNA is TGTGCCAGCAGCCTCCGGAGACTAGCGGGAGGGCCTAGATCCTACGAGCAGTACTTC.

The rearrangement links TRBV12-3 or TRBV12-4 to TRBJ2-5; 10 nucleotides line up with TRBD1. The CDR3 length is 16 residues. V lost 4 bases and J lost 5; bases outside the gene matches: 10. In DNA, the CDR3 is TGTGCCAGCAGTTATCCGGGACAGGGGTTTCTGGAGACCCAGTACTTC. As protein: CASSYPGQGFLETQYF.

By sample share, this clonotype is medium-sized (0.01 to 0.1%). The rearrangement joins TRBV10-3 to TRBJ2-5, with 7 bases lining up with TRBD1. Looked up from germline, CDR1 is ENHRY and CDR2 is SYGVKD. The CDR3 totals 14 residues. With 4 bases clipped from V and 0 bases from J, the junction kept 2 bases outside the gene matches. The chain's CDR3 is CAISGGQNQETQYF. The CDR3 DNA follows: TGTGCCATCAGTGGGGGACAGAACCAAGAGACCCAGTACTTC.

This clonotype was detected ten times or more. The J gene is TRBJ2-6, the V gene TRBV7-3; D could derive from TRBD1 or TRBD2 (5 bases each). CDR3 length: 15 residues. Trimming removed 2 bases at V and 2 bases at J, with 7 bases between. Germline V gene lookup returns CDR1 SGHTA and CDR2 FQGTGA. The CDR3 DNA sequence: TGTGCCAGCAGCTTAGAGGGGACTGGGGCCAACGTCCTGACTTTC. Residues: CASSLEGTGANVLTF.

This sequence joins TRBV6-6 and TRBJ2-1; 7 bases agree with TRBD1. The ends lost 6 bases at V and 8 bases at J; junction bases unmatched: 10. The germline CDR1 and CDR2 sequences are MNHNY and SVGAGI (reference sequence). The CDR3 sequence is 14 residues long. The CDR3 DNA follows: TGTGCCAGCAGCCAGGGGGAGAAAGTCCATGAGCAGTTCTTC. As protein: CASSQGEKVHEQFF.

This clonotype was found a few times. A clone one base away is much larger, so this may be a read error. The CDR3 is CASSRVENTDTQYF. The DNA of the CDR3 is TGCGCCAGCAGCCGGGTAGAGAACACAGATACGCAGTATTTT. The V and J genes are TRBV4-1 and TRBJ2-3; no firm D call. The CDR3 runs to 14 residues. Trimming took 4 bases from V and 2 from J, leaving 10 bases between them. Germline CDR1 reads MGHRA; CDR2 reads YSYEKL.

This clonotype is classed as medium-sized (0.01 to 0.1%). This chain links TRBV7-9 with TRBJ1-1, with D possibly TRBD1 on 5 matching bases. The CDR3 has 12 residues. CDR1 SEHNR and CDR2 FQNEAQ come from the germline V gene (reference sequence). The V gene lost 6 bases and the J gene lost 7 bases, with 12 bases spanning the gap. DNA for the CDR3: TGTGCCAGCAGTTCCCAGGGAGATGAAGCTTTCTTT. The encoded protein is CASSSQGDEAFF.

This clonotype was observed a handful of times. V and J are TRBV4-1 and TRBJ2-2, with no clear D. Looked up from germline, CDR1 is MGHRA and CDR2 is YSYEKL. V was trimmed by 5 bases and J by 6 bases, leaving 16 bases between them. The length of the CDR3 is 15 residues. This chain's CDR3 is CASSYQAESAGELFF. The CDR3, as DNA: TGCGCCAGCAGCTATCAGGCGGAATCGGCCGGGGAGCTGTTTTTT.

In its sample, this clonotype ranks as medium-sized. V and J are TRBV27 and TRBJ2-7; 9 nucleotides line up with TRBD2. There are 15 residues in the CDR3. V trimming: 5 bases; J trimming: 4 bases; junction bases outside the gene matches: 9. The germline gives CDR1 MNHEY, CDR2 SMNVEV (reference sequence). This CDR3 is CASSDPTSGNYEQYF. The CDR3, as DNA: TGTGCCAGCAGTGACCCGACTAGCGGCAATTACGAGCAGTACTTC.

This clonotype was seen ten or more times. The chain employs TRBV13 and TRBJ2-1, with 7 bases fitting TRBD1. Germline values: CDR1 PRHDT, CDR2 FYEKMQ (reference sequence). Losses at the gene ends were 4 bases for V and 2 bases for J; bases not matched to a gene: 8. The CDR3 sequence is 16 residues long. The CDR3 region has the DNA TGTGCCAGCAGCTCCCTCCTAGGGGGCACCTACAATGAGCAGTTCTTC. Translating gives CASSSLLGGTYNEQFF.